Shown below are 23 T cell receptor beta chains from a single sample sequenced in a study of CD8 T cells in ankylosing spondylitis. General observations from the study: Within ankylosing spondylitis blood, a TCR beta motif made up of roughly eight highly homologous variants appeared to be characteristic.

For these TCRs, the target antigens are not known. MiXCR was run by TCRdb on the 5' RACE reads, yielding one entry per CDR3 protein. This table has roughly 700,000 distinct CDR3 sequences, around 17% appearing once. Sequences were obtained from blood, either unsorted or a sorted T cell fraction (not recorded which). These receptors came from a male donor with ankylosing spondylitis.

This rearrangement joins TRBV7-6 to TRBJ2-2; tentatively, D is TRBD1 (5 bases). This CDR3 comprises 15 residues. CDR1 is SGHVS and CDR2 is FNYEAQ in the germline V gene. The V end was cut by 1 base, the J end by 6 bases, with 12 bases between. DNA for the CDR3: TGTGCCAGCAGCTTAGAGGTCAGGGAATCCGGGGAGCTGTTTTTT. It codes for CASSLEVRESGELFF.

V usage is TRBV5-1 and J usage is TRBJ2-6; TRBD2 might be the D (6 bases). The CDR3 has 16 residues. V was clipped by 3 bases and J by 1 base, with 11 bases between them. Germline CDR1 is SGHRS and CDR2 is YFSETQ. Here the CDR3 reads CASSSAAGSGANVLTF. CDR3 nucleotides: TGCGCCAGCAGCTCCGCGGCGGGGTCTGGGGCCAACGTCCTGACTTTC.

The chain links TRBV19 to TRBJ2-1; the match to TRBD1 covers 10 bases. The germline V gene has CDR1 LNHDA and CDR2 SQIVND (reference sequence). J was trimmed by 1 base and V by 3 bases; bases with no gene match: 6. This CDR3 contains 17 residues. CDR3 nucleotide sequence: TGTGCCAGTAGTATGGGGAGGGACAGGGGTTCCTACAATGAGCAGTTCTTC. It encodes CASSMGRDRGSYNEQFF.

V gene TRBV29-1 combines with J gene TRBJ2-1, with 15 bases lining up with TRBD2. The V segment lost 1 base and the J segment 6 bases; nucleotides outside the gene matches: 7. Germline V gene sequence: CDR1 SQVTM, CDR2 ANQGSEA. CDR3 length: 17 residues. The CDR3 region has the DNA TGCAGCGTTGAAGGTAGGACTAGCGGGAGGGCTCTCAATGAGCAGTTCTTC. It encodes CSVEGRTSGRALNEQFF.

This clonotype has only a few counts. This rearrangement joins TRBV18 to TRBJ2-5; tentatively, D is TRBD1 or TRBD2 (5 bases each). From germline, CDR1 is KGHSH and CDR2 LQKENI. The V and J ends lost 1 base and 4 bases respectively, with 7 bases between them. The CDR3 totals 13 residues. The CDR3 nucleotides read TGTGCCAGCTCACCACGGGGGAGAGAGACCCAGTACTTC. Amino acid sequence: CASSPRGRETQYF. Looking up the rest from reference TRBV18 and TRBJ2-5 gives the full variable domain: NAGVMQNPRHLVRRRGQEARLRCSPMKGHSHVYWYRQLPEEGLKFMVYLQKENIIDESGMPKERFSAEFPKEGPSILRIQQVVRGDSAAYFCASSPRGRETQYFGPGTRLLVL.

J is TRBJ1-1 and V is TRBV12-3 or TRBV12-4; D ambiguous. CDR3 length: 11 amino acids. V was clipped by 5 bases and J by 8 bases, with 9 bases between them. Written as DNA, the CDR3 is TGTGCCAGCAGTCCCTCCGACGAAGCTTTCTTT. Its protein is CASSPSDEAFF.

This clonotype was counted many times. The chain uses TRBV12-3 or TRBV12-4 and TRBJ1-1; D uncertain. V lost 5 bases and J lost 2, with 9 bases in between. The CDR3 sequence is 13 residues long. For the CDR3, the DNA is TGTGCCAGCAGTCAGACCGTTAACACTGAAGCTTTCTTT. Protein product: CASSQTVNTEAFF.

This clonotype occurred many times. The chain recombines TRBV12-3 or TRBV12-4 with TRBJ2-2; 12 bases are a match to TRBD2. After removal of 5 bases from V and 7 bases from J, the junction contained 5 bases not matched to a gene. The length of the CDR3 is 15 residues. The CDR3 region has the DNA TGTGCCAGCAGTCCTAGCGGGGGGGCTCACGGGGAGCTGTTTTTT. This sequence encodes CASSPSGGAHGELFF.

This clonotype has just a few counts. The chain uses TRBV5-6 and TRBJ2-7; TRBD1 agrees at 10 bases. This CDR3 is built from 15 residues. V was clipped by 3 bases and J by 2 bases; unmatched bases: 5. The germline gives CDR1 SGHDT, CDR2 YYEEEE. The CDR3 nucleotides read TGTGCCAGCAGCTCCGGGACAGGGGCACCCTACGAGCAGTACTTC. This codes for CASSSGTGAPYEQYF.

This clonotype was seen only a few times. The rearrangement joins TRBV29-1 to TRBJ1-5, with 8 positions matching TRBD1. CDR1 and CDR2 (germline): SQVTM, ANQGSEA. With V trimmed by 5 bases and J by 5 bases, 5 bases remained unmatched. The CDR3 is made up of 13 amino acids. The CDR3 coding sequence is TGCAGCGTTCAGGGGGCGGGGGATCAGCCCCAGCATTTT. This encodes CSVQGAGDQPQHF.

This clonotype was detected only a few times. J is TRBJ2-3 and V is TRBV5-6; 9 nucleotides match TRBD1. This CDR3 region has 15 residues. Germline CDR1 and CDR2: SGHDT and YYEEEE. Germline trimming cut 0 bases from V and 7 bases from J; bases unmatched to any gene: 6. This chain's CDR3 is CASSLVRTGANTQYF. In DNA, the CDR3 is TGTGCCAGCAGCTTGGTAAGGACAGGGGCAAATACGCAGTATTTT.

V usage is TRBV27 and J usage is TRBJ2-7; 10 bases are a match to TRBD1. The J segment lost 6 bases and the V segment lost 4 bases, leaving 0 bases of the junction unmatched. The CDR3 is 12 amino acids. Germline V lookup: CDR1 MNHEY, CDR2 SMNVEV (reference sequence). The CDR3 DNA is TGTGCCAGCAGTTGGACAGGGGGCGAGCAGTACTTC. This translates into CASSWTGGEQYF.

This chain uses TRBV4-2 with TRBJ2-7, with 8 bases aligning to TRBD1. This CDR3 comprises 17 residues. Per the germline V gene, CDR1 is LGHNA and CDR2 is YNFKEQ. V shed 1 base and J 6 bases; nucleotides not matched to a gene: 14. The CDR3, as DNA: TGTGCCAGCAGCCAAGCGGCCGGGACAGGCCCGAACGGCGAGCAGTACTTC. It is translated as CASSQAAGTGPNGEQYF.

The table lists this clonotype with a few counts. The chain couples TRBV15 to TRBJ2-2; 14 bases agree with TRBD2. There are 19 residues in the CDR3. Trimming at V came to 1 base and at J to 4 bases, leaving 8 bases not matched to a gene. The germline CDR1 and CDR2 sequences are LNHNV and YYDKDF (reference sequence). The CDR3 DNA reads as TGTGCCACCAGCAGAGTGACTAGCGGGGGGGCCCTCGCCACCGGGGAGCTGTTTTTT. Translating gives CATSRVTSGGALATGELFF.

The chain couples TRBV12-3 or TRBV12-4 to TRBJ1-1; 7 bases map to TRBD1. The V gene end was trimmed by 7 bases and the J gene end by 0 bases; junction bases not matched to a gene: 8. The length of the CDR3 is 15 residues. CDR3 in amino acids: CASTPGGSLNTEAFF. The CDR3 DNA follows: TGTGCCAGCACCCCAGGGGGTAGCCTGAACACTGAAGCTTTCTTT.

Ten or more counts support this clonotype. V and J are TRBV29-1 and TRBJ2-1; the D gene could be TRBD1 or TRBD2 (5 bases each). Trimming left V 6 bases short and J 2 bases short, with 14 bases between. The CDR3 has 14 residues. Germline assignment: CDR1 SQVTM and CDR2 ANQGSEA. CDR3 sequence: CSVETRGPYNEQFF. CDR3 nucleotides: TGCAGCGTGGAAACTAGGGGCCCCTACAATGAGCAGTTCTTC.

This clonotype was counted between two and nine times. The rearrangement joins TRBV11-2 to TRBJ1-3; D might be TRBD1 (6 bases). V gave up 1 base and J gave up 5 bases, with 15 bases separating them. CDR3 length equals 16 residues. Germline CDR1 SGHAT, CDR2 FQNNGV. CDR3 DNA: TGTGCCAGCAGCTTAGCCCCAGGGACATTTCGAAACACCATATATTTT. Its translation is CASSLAPGTFRNTIYF.

This clonotype was recorded a few times. The chain joins TRBV6-5 to TRBJ1-5; perhaps TRBD1 as D (6 bases). Trimming stripped 0 bases from V and 0 bases from J, with 9 bases between. Germline V lookup: CDR1 MNHEY, CDR2 SVGAGI. The CDR3 loop spans 16 amino acids. In nucleotides, the CDR3 is TGTGCCAGCAGTTACTCGGGACAACATAGCAATCAGCCCCAGCATTTT. This encodes CASSYSGQHSNQPQHF.

A few counts support this clonotype. The chain employs TRBV5-1 and TRBJ1-5; D not resolved. CDR3 length: 15 amino acids. Deletions cut 3 bases from V and 3 bases from J, with 13 bases between. In germline, CDR1 is SGHRS, CDR2 YFSETQ. The CDR3 DNA sequence: TGCGCCAGCAGCTCAAGAGGAGGCCCCAATCAGCCCCAGCATTTT. The encoded protein is CASSSRGGPNQPQHF.

This rearrangement joins TRBV19 to TRBJ1-5, with D hard to call. The V end lost 3 bases, the J end lost 2 bases, and 8 bases lay between the germline ends. This CDR3 is 14 amino acids long. CDR1 LNHDA and CDR2 SQIVND come from the germline V gene (reference sequence). The CDR3, as DNA: TGTGCCAGTAGTATCCGGAGGGGCAATCAGCCCCAGCATTTT. This translates into CASSIRRGNQPQHF.

This clonotype came up a few times. The chain joins TRBV20-1 to TRBJ2-3; tentatively, D is TRBD1 (5 bases). CDR3 length equals 16 residues. Trimming shortened V by 0 bases and J by 1 base, and 14 bases separated the two germline ends. Germline V gene lookup returns CDR1 DFQATT and CDR2 SNEGSKA (reference sequence). Here the CDR3 reads CSARDYSRAGTDTQYF. As DNA, the CDR3 is TGCAGTGCTAGAGATTATTCCAGGGCTGGCACAGATACGCAGTATTTT.

There are a few counts of this clonotype. The chain employs TRBV4-2 and TRBJ1-5, with 10 bases matching TRBD1. The CDR3 runs 15 residues. From germline, CDR1 is LGHNA and CDR2 YNFKEQ. Trimming took 3 bases from V and 6 from J; bases not matched to a gene: 5. CDR3 residues: CASSHRQGAGQPQHF. CDR3 nucleotides: TGTGCCAGCAGCCATCGACAGGGGGCGGGTCAGCCCCAGCATTTT.

The chain links TRBV3-1 to TRBJ2-4; 13 nucleotides agree with TRBD2. With 4 bases clipped from V and 0 bases from J, the junction kept 6 bases outside the gene matches. The CDR3 sequence is 18 residues long. Germline CDR1 LGHDT, CDR2 YNNKEL (reference sequence). CDR3 sequence: CASSRQTSGGLAKNIQYF. CDR3 sequence (DNA): TGTGCCAGCAGCCGGCAGACTAGCGGGGGGTTAGCCAAAAACATTCAGTACTTC.